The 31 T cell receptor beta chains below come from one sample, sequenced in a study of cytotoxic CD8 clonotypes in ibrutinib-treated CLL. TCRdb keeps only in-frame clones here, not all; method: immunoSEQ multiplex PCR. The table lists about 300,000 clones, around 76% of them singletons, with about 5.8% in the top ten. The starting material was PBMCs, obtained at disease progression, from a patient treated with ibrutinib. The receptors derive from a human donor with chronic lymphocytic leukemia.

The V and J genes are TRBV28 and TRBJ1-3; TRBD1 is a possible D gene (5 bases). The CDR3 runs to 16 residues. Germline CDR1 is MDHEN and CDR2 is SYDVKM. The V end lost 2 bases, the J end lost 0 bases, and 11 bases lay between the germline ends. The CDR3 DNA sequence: TGTGCCAGCAGTTTAAGGGGACCGATCTCTGGAAACACCATATATTTT. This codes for CASSLRGPISGNTIYF.

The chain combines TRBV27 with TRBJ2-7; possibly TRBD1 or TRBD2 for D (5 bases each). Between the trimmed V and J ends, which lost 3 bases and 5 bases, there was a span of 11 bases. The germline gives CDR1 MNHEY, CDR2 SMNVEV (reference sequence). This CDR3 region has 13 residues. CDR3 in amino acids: CASSLWGSNEQYF. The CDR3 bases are TGTGCCAGCAGTTTGTGGGGGTCCAACGAGCAGTACTTC.

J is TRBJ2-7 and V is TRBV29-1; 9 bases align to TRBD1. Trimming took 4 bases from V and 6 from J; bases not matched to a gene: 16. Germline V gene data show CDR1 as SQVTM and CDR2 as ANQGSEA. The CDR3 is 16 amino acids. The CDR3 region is CSVGSPGTGLLGEQYF. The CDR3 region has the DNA TGCAGCGTTGGCAGTCCCGGGACAGGGTTACTCGGCGAGCAGTACTTC.

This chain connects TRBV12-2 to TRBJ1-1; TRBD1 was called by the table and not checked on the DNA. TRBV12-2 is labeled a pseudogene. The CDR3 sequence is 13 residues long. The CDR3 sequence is CASRLTGAAEAFF. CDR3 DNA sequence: TGTGCAAGTCGCTTGACAGGGGCAGCTGAAGCTTTCTTT.

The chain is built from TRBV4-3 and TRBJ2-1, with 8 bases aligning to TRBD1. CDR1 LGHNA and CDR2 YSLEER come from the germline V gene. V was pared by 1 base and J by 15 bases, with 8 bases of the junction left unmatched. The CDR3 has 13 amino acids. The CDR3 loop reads CASSQATGDSGFF. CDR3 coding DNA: TGCGCCAGCAGCCAAGCGACAGGGGACAGCGGGTTCTTC.

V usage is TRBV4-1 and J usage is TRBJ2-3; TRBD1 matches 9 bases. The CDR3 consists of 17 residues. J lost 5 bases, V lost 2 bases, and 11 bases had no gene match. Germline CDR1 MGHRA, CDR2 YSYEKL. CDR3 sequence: CASSQPATGGLGDTQYF. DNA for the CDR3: TGCGCCAGCAGCCAACCGGCGACAGGGGGTTTGGGAGATACGCAGTATTTT.

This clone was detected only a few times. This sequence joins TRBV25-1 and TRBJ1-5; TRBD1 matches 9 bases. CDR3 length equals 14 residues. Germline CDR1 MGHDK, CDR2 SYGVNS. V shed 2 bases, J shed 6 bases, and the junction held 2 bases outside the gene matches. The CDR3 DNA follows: TGTGCCAGCAGTGAAGGGGACAGGGTTCAGCCCCAGCATTTT. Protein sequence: CASSEGDRVQPQHF. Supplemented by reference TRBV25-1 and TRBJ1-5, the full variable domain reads EADIYQTPRYLVIGTGKKITLECSQTMGHDKMYWYQQDPGMELHLIHYSYGVNSTEKGDLSSESTVSRIRTEHFPLTLESARPSHTSQYLCASSEGDRVQPQHFGDGTRLSIL.

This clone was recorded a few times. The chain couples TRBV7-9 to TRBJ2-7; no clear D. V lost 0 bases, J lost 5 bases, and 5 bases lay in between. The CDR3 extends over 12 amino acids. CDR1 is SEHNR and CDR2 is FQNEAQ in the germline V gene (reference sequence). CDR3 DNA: TGTGCCAGCAGCTTAGCCTTACACGAGCAGTACTTC. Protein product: CASSLALHEQYF.

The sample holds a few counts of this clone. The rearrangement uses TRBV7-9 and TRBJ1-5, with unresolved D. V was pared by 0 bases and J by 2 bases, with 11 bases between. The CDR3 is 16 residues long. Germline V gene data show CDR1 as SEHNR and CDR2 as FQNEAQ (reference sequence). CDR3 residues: CASSLAVGYGNQPQHF. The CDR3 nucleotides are TGTGCCAGCAGCTTAGCGGTGGGGTATGGCAATCAGCCCCAGCATTTT.

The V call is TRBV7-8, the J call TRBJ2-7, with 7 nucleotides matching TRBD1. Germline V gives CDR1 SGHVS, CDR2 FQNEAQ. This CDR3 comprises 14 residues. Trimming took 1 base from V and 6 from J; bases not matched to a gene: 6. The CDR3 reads CASSLGAQGFEQYF. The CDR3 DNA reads TGTGCCAGCAGCTTAGGGGCACAGGGGTTCGAGCAGTACTTC.

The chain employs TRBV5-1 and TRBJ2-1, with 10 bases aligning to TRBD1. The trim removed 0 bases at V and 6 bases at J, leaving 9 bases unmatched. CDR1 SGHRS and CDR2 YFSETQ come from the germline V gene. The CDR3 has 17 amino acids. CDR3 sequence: CASSLAPGTGVGNEQFF. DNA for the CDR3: TGCGCCAGCAGCTTGGCCCCCGGGACAGGGGTTGGCAATGAGCAGTTCTTC.

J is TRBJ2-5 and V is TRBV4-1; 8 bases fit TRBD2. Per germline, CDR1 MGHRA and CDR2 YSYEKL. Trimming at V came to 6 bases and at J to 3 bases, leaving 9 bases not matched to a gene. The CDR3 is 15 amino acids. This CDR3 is CASSPHGSGKETQYF. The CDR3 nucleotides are TGCGCCAGCAGTCCCCACGGTAGCGGGAAAGAGACCCAGTACTTC.

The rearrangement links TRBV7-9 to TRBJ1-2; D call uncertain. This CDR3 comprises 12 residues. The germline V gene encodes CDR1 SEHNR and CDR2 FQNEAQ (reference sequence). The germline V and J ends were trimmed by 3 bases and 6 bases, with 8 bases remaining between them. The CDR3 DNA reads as TGTGCCAGCAGCTTCTGGGGTAATGGCTACACCTTC. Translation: CASSFWGNGYTF.

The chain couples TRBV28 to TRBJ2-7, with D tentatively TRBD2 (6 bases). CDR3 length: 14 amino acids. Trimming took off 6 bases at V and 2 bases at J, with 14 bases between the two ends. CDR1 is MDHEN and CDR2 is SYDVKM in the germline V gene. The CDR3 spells CASSPGLRTYEQYF. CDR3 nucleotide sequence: TGTGCCAGCAGCCCGGGACTTCGAACCTACGAGCAGTACTTC.

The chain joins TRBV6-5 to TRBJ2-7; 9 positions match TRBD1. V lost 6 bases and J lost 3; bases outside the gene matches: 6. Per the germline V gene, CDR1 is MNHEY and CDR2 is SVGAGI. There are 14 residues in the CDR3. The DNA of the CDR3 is TGTGCCAGCAGGTCACAGGGGGCTAGCTACGAGCAGTACTTC. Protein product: CASRSQGASYEQYF.

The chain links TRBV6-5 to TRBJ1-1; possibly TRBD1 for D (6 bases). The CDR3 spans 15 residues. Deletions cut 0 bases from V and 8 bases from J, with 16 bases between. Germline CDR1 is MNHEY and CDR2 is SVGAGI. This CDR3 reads CASSYSILGQQEAFF. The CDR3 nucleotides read TGTGCCAGCAGTTACTCGATTCTTGGACAGCAAGAAGCTTTCTTT.

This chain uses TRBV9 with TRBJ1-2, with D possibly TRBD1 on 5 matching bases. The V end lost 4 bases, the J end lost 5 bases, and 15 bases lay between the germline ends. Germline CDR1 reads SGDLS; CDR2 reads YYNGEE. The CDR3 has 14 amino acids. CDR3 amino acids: CASSPGTLGYGYTF. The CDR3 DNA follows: TGTGCCAGCAGCCCGGGGACCTTGGGTTATGGCTACACCTTC.

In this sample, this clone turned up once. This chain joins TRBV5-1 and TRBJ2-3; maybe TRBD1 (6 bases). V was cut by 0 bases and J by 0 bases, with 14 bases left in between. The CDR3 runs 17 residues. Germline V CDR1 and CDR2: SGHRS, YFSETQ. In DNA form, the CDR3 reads TGCGCCAGCAGCTTGGACAGGGTGGCAGCTAGCACAGATACGCAGTATTTT. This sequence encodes CASSLDRVAASTDTQYF.

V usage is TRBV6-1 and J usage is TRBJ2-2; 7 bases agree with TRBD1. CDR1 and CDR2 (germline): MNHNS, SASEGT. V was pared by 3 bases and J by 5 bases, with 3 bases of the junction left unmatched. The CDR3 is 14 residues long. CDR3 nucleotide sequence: TGTGCCAGCAGTGAGCACAGGGGTACCGGGGAGCTGTTTTTT. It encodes CASSEHRGTGELFF.

CDR3 region: CASSLEPLGDNSPLHF. The CDR3 DNA is TGCGCCAGCAGCTTGGAACCCCTCGGGGATAATTCACCCCTCCACTTT. The chain joins TRBV5-1 to TRBJ1-6; D remains unclear. Germline V gene data show CDR1 as SGHRS and CDR2 as YFSETQ. The CDR3 has 16 amino acids. Trimming shortened V by 0 bases and J by 5 bases, and 12 bases separated the two germline ends.

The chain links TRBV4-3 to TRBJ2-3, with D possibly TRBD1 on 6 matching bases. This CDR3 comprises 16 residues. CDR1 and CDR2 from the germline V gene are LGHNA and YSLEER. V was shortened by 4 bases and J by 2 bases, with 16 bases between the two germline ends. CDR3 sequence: CASSPFKQGLTDTQYF. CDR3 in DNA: TGCGCCAGCAGCCCGTTCAAACAGGGTCTCACAGATACGCAGTATTTT.

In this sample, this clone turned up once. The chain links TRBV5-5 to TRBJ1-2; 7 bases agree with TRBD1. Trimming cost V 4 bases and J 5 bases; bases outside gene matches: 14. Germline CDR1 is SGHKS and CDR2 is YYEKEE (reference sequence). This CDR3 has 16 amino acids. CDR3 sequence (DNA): TGTGCCAGCAGCCCCCACGGGACAGAAAGACTTTATGGCTACACCTTC. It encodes CASSPHGTERLYGYTF.

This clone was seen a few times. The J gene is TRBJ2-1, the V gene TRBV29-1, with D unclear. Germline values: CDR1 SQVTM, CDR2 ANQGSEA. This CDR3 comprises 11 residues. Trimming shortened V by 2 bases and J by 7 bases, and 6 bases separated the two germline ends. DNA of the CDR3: TGCAGCGTTGAATTGGGAAATGAGCAGTTCTTC. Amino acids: CSVELGNEQFF.

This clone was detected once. The CDR3 spells CASSVGPGYDEQFF. Written as DNA, the CDR3 is TGTGCCAGCAGCGTGGGGCCCGGGTACGATGAGCAGTTCTTC. The chain couples TRBV9 to TRBJ2-1; TRBD1 might be the D (5 bases). Germline assignment: CDR1 SGDLS and CDR2 YYNGEE. V gave up 2 bases and J gave up 8 bases, with 14 bases separating them. The CDR3 is made up of 14 amino acids.

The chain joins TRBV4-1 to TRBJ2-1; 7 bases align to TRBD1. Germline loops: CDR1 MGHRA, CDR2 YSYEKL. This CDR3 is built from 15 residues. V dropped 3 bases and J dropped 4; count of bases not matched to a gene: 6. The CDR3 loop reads CASSHSKTGYNEQFF. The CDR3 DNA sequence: TGCGCCAGCAGCCATTCCAAGACAGGGTACAATGAGCAGTTCTTC.

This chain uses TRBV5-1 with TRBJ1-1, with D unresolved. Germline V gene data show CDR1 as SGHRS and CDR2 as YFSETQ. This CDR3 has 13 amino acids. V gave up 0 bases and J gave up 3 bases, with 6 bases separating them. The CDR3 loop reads CASSLERDTEAFF. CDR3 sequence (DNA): TGCGCCAGCAGCTTGGAAAGGGACACTGAAGCTTTCTTT. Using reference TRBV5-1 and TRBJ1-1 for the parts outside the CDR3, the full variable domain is KAGVTQTPRYLIKTRGQQVTLSCSPISGHRSVSWYQQTPGQGLQFLFEYFSETQRNKGNFPGRFSGRQFSNSRSEMNVSTLELGDSALYLCASSLERDTEAFFGQGTRLTVV.

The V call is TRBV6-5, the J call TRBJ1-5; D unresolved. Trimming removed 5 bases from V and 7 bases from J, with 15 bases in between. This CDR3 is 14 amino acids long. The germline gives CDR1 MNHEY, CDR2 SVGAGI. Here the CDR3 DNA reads TGTGCCAGCAGTCAGATCTTTATGGACCAGCCCCAGCATTTT. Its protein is CASSQIFMDQPQHF.

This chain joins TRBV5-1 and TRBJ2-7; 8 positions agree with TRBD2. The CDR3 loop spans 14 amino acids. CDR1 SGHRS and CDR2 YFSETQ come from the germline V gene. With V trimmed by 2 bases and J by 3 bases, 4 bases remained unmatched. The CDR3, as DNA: TGCGCCAGCAGCTTTTCCAGCGGGAGCTACGAGCAGTACTTC. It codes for CASSFSSGSYEQYF.

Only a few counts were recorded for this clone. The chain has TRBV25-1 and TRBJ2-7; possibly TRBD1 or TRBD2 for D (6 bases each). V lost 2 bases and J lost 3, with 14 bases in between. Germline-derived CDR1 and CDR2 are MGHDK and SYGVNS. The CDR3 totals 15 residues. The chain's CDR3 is CASSEQGRKDYEQYF. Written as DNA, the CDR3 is TGTGCCAGCAGTGAACAGGGGAGGAAGGACTACGAGCAGTACTTC.

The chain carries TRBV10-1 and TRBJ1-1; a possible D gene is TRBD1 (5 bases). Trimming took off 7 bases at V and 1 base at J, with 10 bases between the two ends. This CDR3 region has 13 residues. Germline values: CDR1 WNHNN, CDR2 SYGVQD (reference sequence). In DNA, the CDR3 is TGCGCCAGCAAAAGGGGCCCGAACACTGAAGCTTTCTTT. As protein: CASKRGPNTEAFF.

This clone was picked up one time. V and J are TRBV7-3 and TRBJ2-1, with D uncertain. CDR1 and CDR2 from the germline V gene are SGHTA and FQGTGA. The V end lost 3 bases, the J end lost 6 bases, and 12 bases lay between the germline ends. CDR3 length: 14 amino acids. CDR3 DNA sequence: TGTGCCAGCAGCTTGGGCTACCCGGGCAATGAGCAGTTCTTC. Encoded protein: CASSLGYPGNEQFF.